Below are 3 T cell receptor beta chains sequenced from a single sample in a study of cytomegalovirus exposure and HLA in healthy donors (dated by TCRdb to the late 2010s). The library was obtained by the immunoSEQ multiplex PCR assay. For the multiplex PCR, a mixture combining 60 forward primers for TCR Vbeta segments and 13 reverse primers for TCR Jbeta segments was used. TCRdb mirrors the immuneACCESS table, restricted to in-frame sequences. Some clones are absent from its copies; in checked studies, under half trace to an unresolved V gene, and the reason for the others is unknown. The sample table contains 60,000 to 90,000 clones; only one count was recorded for about 70% of them. 7.5% to 8% of the sample belongs to the ten largest clones. Sequencing was done on a sample of PBMCs. These receptors all stem from a man aged 35-49 years in good health and CMV-seropositive.

The chain recombines TRBV9 with TRBJ1-2; 8 bases agree with TRBD1. This CDR3 is 14 amino acids long. With 4 bases clipped from V and 6 bases from J, the junction kept 8 bases outside the gene matches. Germline assignment: CDR1 SGDLS and CDR2 YYNGEE. The CDR3 sequence: CASSPRTGTDGYTF. The CDR3 coding sequence is TGTGCCAGCAGCCCCCGGACAGGGACGGATGGCTACACCTTC.

This sequence joins TRBV5-5 and TRBJ2-1, with 10 bases fitting TRBD2. Germline V CDR1 and CDR2: SGHKS, YYEKEE (reference sequence). This CDR3 has 17 residues. The J segment lost 4 bases and the V segment lost 1 base, leaving 8 bases of the junction unmatched. In nucleotides, the CDR3 is TGTGCCAGCAGCTTGTATTCTAGCGGGAGTCAGTACAATGAGCAGTTCTTC. Protein product: CASSLYSSGSQYNEQFF.

This clone was recorded a few times. The CDR3 protein is CASSLASAGGYTF. The CDR3 region has the DNA TGTGCCAGCAGCTTAGCGTCCGCCGGGGGCTACACCTTC. The V call is TRBV7-2, the J call TRBJ1-2; D is unclear. The CDR3 is 13 residues long. The V gene lost 0 bases and the J gene lost 8 bases, with 10 bases spanning the gap. CDR1 and CDR2 (germline): SGHTA, FQGNSA.